These 3 T cell receptor beta chains share one sample of origin, sequenced in a study of T cell responses to AZD1222 COVID-19 vaccine. The repertoire was sequenced with immunoSEQ multiplex PCR; TCRdb's copy has only in-frame clones and lacks some. Here the sample spans over 150,000 clones, approximately 88% being singletons. Specimen: peripheral blood, collected 28 days after the second AZD1222 dose. These receptors were obtained from an adult who received the AZD1222 COVID-19 vaccine.

The chain has TRBV18 and TRBJ1-1; 7 bases align to TRBD1. Trimming at V came to 5 bases and at J to 0 bases, leaving 9 bases not matched to a gene. CDR1 and CDR2 (germline): KGHSH, LQKENI. This CDR3 has 16 residues. The CDR3 is CASSGQQGYMNTEAFF. CDR3 nucleotides: TGTGCCAGCTCAGGCCAACAGGGGTACATGAACACTGAAGCTTTCTTT.

The chain joins TRBV5-4 to TRBJ2-5; D remains ambiguous. This CDR3 region has 13 residues. V was cut by 4 bases and J by 0 bases, with 7 bases left in between. Germline lookup yields CDR1 SGHNT and CDR2 YYREEE (reference sequence). The CDR3 sequence is CASSGSHQETQYF. CDR3 bases: TGTGCCAGCAGCGGATCCCACCAAGAGACCCAGTACTTC.

The rearrangement links TRBV4-1 to TRBJ1-1, with D perhaps TRBD1 (5 bases). V gave up 0 bases and J gave up 5 bases, with 22 bases separating them. The CDR3 contains 18 residues. Germline V gene lookup returns CDR1 MGHRA and CDR2 YSYEKL. The CDR3 region is CASSQDRSGEGVRTEAFF. The CDR3 bases are TGCGCCAGCAGCCAAGATAGGAGTGGGGAAGGGGTACGGACTGAAGCTTTCTTT.